This TCR beta chain was documented in a study of shared clonotypes between healthy human individuals. The V end lost 4 bases, the J end lost 2 bases, and 4 bases lay between the germline ends. Germline V gives CDR1 SNHLY, CDR2 FYNNEI. The CDR3 extends over 12 amino acids. Naive CD8 populations comprised CD45RO-negative cells positively selected for CCR7, excluding terminally differentiated effector memory CD45RA+ cells. All donors qualified as healthy HIV-negative adults and had experienced no recent acute infections or vaccinations. Sequencing used immunoSEQ multiplex PCR; TCRdb keeps in-frame clones, though not all of them. Of approximately 740,000 clones detected, 80% to 95% appear once; the ten largest clones hold about 25%.

The chain links TRBV2 to TRBJ2-3; unclear D gene. This clonotype originated in a man aged 25 to 40 in good health. The specimen sequenced was naive CD8+ T cells sorted from blood. The CDR3: CASSVLTDTQYF. CDR3 sequence (DNA): TGTGCCAGCAGTGTCCTCACAGATACGCAGTATTTT.